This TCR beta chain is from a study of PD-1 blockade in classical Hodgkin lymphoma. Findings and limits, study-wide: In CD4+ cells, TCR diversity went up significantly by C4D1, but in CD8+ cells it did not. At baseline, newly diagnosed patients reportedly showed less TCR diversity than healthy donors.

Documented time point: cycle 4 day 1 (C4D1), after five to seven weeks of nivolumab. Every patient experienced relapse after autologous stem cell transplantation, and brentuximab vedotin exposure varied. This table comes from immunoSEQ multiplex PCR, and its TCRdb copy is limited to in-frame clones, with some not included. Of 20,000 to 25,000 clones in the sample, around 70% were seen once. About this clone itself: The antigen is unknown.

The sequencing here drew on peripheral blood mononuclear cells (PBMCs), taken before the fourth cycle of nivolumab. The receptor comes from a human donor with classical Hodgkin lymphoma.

The CDR3 sequence is CASSELSWGYTF. In DNA, the CDR3 is TGTGCCAGCAGTGAGCTTTCGTGGGGCTACACCTTC. V usage is TRBV2 and J usage is TRBJ1-2; D uncertain. V was clipped by 3 bases and J by 8 bases, with 10 bases between them. The CDR3 loop spans 12 amino acids. Germline V CDR1 and CDR2: SNHLY, FYNNEI.